The 30 T cell receptor beta chains below were found in one sample sequenced in a study of blood T cell repertoires in COVID-19. Assay used: immunoSEQ multiplex PCR; TCRdb lists only in-frame clones, some missing. The data show 150,000 to 200,000 clones, about four fifths seen once. Sequencing used peripheral blood. These receptors were taken from a man in his sixties with active or convalescent COVID-19.

J is TRBJ2-7 and V is TRBV3-1 (or the pseudogene TRBV3-2); tentative D call: TRBD1 (6 bases). V shed 4 bases and J shed 4 bases, with 14 bases lying between them. CDR1 and CDR2 (germline): LGHDT, YNNKEL (reference sequence). The CDR3 contains 14 residues. The CDR3 here is CASSRTARIYEQYF. CDR3 nucleotide sequence: TGTGCCAGCAGCCGGACAGCAAGAATTTACGAGCAGTACTTC.

The rearrangement uses TRBV28 and TRBJ2-1; D gene unclear. Trimming cost V 10 bases and J 10 bases, with 14 bases left between them. The CDR3 runs 11 residues. Germline-derived CDR1 and CDR2 are MDHEN and SYDVKM. The CDR3 DNA sequence: TGTGCCACAATTGGGCTTACAGAGCAGTTCTTC. Encoded protein: CATIGLTEQFF.

The count of this clone is one. The chain employs TRBV2 and TRBJ1-1; 7 positions agree with TRBD1. The germline gives CDR1 SNHLY, CDR2 FYNNEI. The CDR3 length is 14 residues. V gave up 6 bases and J gave up 5 bases; unmatched junction bases: 9. The CDR3 nucleotides read TGTGCCAGCAGGGCCGGGACAGCGGTAACTGAAGCTTTCTTT. It is translated as CASRAGTAVTEAFF.

The chain links TRBV9 to TRBJ1-2; the match to TRBD1 covers 7 bases. There are 15 residues in the CDR3. Germline loops: CDR1 SGDLS, CDR2 YYNGEE. The V segment lost 0 bases and the J segment 5 bases; nucleotides outside the gene matches: 7. CDR3 loop: CASSVEIGGVYGYTF. For the CDR3, the DNA is TGTGCCAGCAGCGTAGAAATAGGGGGCGTGTATGGCTACACCTTC. The whole variable domain, remainder taken from reference TRBV9 and TRBJ1-2, is DSGVTQTPKHLITATGQRVTLRCSPRSGDLSVYWYQQSLDQGLQFLIQYYNGEERAKGNILERFSAQQFPDLHSELNLSSLELGDSALYFCASSVEIGGVYGYTFGSGTRLTVV.

The J gene is TRBJ2-5, the V gene TRBV2; 9 bases align to TRBD2. CDR1 SNHLY and CDR2 FYNNEI come from the germline V gene. Trimming at V came to 4 bases and at J to 4 bases, leaving 16 bases not matched to a gene. The CDR3 covers 18 residues. This CDR3 is CASSVGRGGSSVRETQYF. CDR3 in DNA: TGTGCCAGCAGTGTAGGGCGGGGGGGCAGTTCCGTTCGAGAGACCCAGTACTTC.

This chain joins TRBV2 and TRBJ2-3; tentative D call: TRBD1 (6 bases). The CDR3 has 13 amino acids. From germline, CDR1 is SNHLY and CDR2 FYNNEI. Between the trimmed V and J ends, which lost 4 bases and 7 bases, there was a span of 12 bases. In DNA form, the CDR3 reads TGTGCCAGCAGTGGAGGGGGTAGCAATACGCAGTATTTT. Its protein product is CASSGGGSNTQYF.

The chain carries TRBV7-6 and TRBJ2-1; 12 bases map to TRBD2. CDR3 length: 14 residues. The V gene end was trimmed by 5 bases and the J gene end by 10 bases; junction bases not matched to a gene: 6. The germline V gene has CDR1 SGHVS and CDR2 FNYEAQ. This CDR3 reads CASSPRLAGVEQFF. The CDR3 nucleotides are TGTGCCAGCAGCCCCAGACTAGCGGGGGTCGAGCAGTTCTTC.

The chain carries TRBV23-1 and TRBJ1-1, with D perhaps TRBD1 (5 bases). TRBV23-1 is designated an ORF whose function remains uncertain. The CDR3 is 19 amino acids. The germline V and J ends were trimmed by 0 bases and 0 bases, with 20 bases remaining between them. CDR3 nucleotide sequence: TGCGCCAGCAGTCAATCACCCCAGGGTAGTATAGGCATGAACACTGAAGCTTTCTTT. Encoded protein: CASSQSPQGSIGMNTEAFF.

This chain connects TRBV11-1 to TRBJ1-1; D is unclear. This CDR3 has 15 residues. Germline assignment: CDR1 SGHAT and CDR2 FQDESV (reference sequence). V gave up 1 base and J gave up 3 bases, with 12 bases separating them. The CDR3 DNA follows: TGTGCCAGCAGCTTAGATATCGGCGGGGACACTGAAGCTTTCTTT. It specifies CASSLDIGGDTEAFF. The complete variable domain, with remaining parts taken from reference TRBV11-1 and TRBJ1-1, reads EAEVAQSPRYKITEKSQAVAFWCDPISGHATLYWYRQILGQGPELLVQFQDESVVDDSQLPKDRFSAERLKGVDSTLKIQPAELGDSAMYLCASSLDIGGDTEAFFGQGTRLTVV.

The chain uses TRBV5-1 and TRBJ1-4, with a tentative D call TRBD1 (6 bases). Trimming left V 0 bases short and J 6 bases short, with 12 bases between. The CDR3 spans 15 residues. The germline V gene encodes CDR1 SGHRS and CDR2 YFSETQ. The CDR3 nucleotides read TGCGCCAGCAGCTTGGGAGCACAGGGTGATGAAAAACTGTTTTTT. Protein product: CASSLGAQGDEKLFF.

This clone was counted between two and nine times. The genes are TRBV5-1 and TRBJ2-7; D call uncertain. V was trimmed by 0 bases and J by 0 bases, leaving 13 bases between them. The CDR3 runs 16 residues. Germline CDR1 and CDR2: SGHRS and YFSETQ. DNA for the CDR3: TGCGCCAGCAGCTTGGGAGTGACTCAGAGCTCCTACGAGCAGTACTTC. Its translation: CASSLGVTQSSYEQYF. Full variable domain (rest looked up from reference TRBV5-1 and TRBJ2-7): KAGVTQTPRYLIKTRGQQVTLSCSPISGHRSVSWYQQTPGQGLQFLFEYFSETQRNKGNFPGRFSGRQFSNSRSEMNVSTLELGDSALYLCASSLGVTQSSYEQYFGPGTRLTVT.

The chain is built from TRBV19 and TRBJ1-2, with 7 positions matching TRBD1. V gave up 7 bases and J gave up 1 base; unmatched junction bases: 6. CDR3 length: 14 amino acids. Germline CDR1 and CDR2: LNHDA and SQIVND (reference sequence). The DNA of the CDR3 is TGTGCCAGTACCCAGGGGACAGTTAACTATGGCTACACCTTC. Residues: CASTQGTVNYGYTF.

This clone was picked up one time. The genes are TRBV28 and TRBJ2-7; maybe TRBD1 (6 bases). The germline gives CDR1 MDHEN, CDR2 SYDVKM. The V gene lost 5 bases and the J gene lost 0 bases, with 14 bases spanning the gap. CDR3 length: 15 amino acids. The chain's CDR3 is CASSPAGVLSYEQYF. The CDR3 nucleotides are TGTGCCAGCAGTCCTGCAGGGGTACTCTCCTACGAGCAGTACTTC.

This chain links TRBV27 with TRBJ2-7; D is perhaps TRBD2 (6 bases). The CDR3 has 13 residues. Germline lookup yields CDR1 MNHEY and CDR2 SMNVEV (reference sequence). Trimming removed 5 bases from V and 3 bases from J, with 11 bases in between. The CDR3 nucleotides read TGTGCCAGCAGTGGGACTCGCGACTACGAGCAGTACTTC. Amino acids: CASSGTRDYEQYF.

The chain has TRBV18 and TRBJ2-3; the match to TRBD2 covers 14 bases. The germline gives CDR1 KGHSH, CDR2 LQKENI. The CDR3 sequence is 20 residues long. V lost 1 base to trimming and J lost 0 bases; unmatched junction nucleotides: 9. Written as DNA, the CDR3 is TGTGCCAGCTCACCACTGGGACTAGCGGGGGCTCCATCTAGCACAGATACGCAGTATTTT. Protein product: CASSPLGLAGAPSSTDTQYF.

The chain recombines TRBV5-1 with TRBJ2-2; 9 nucleotides agree with TRBD1. CDR1 is SGHRS and CDR2 is YFSETQ in the germline V gene. Unmatched junction bases numbered 5, after V lost 3 bases and J lost 2 bases. The CDR3 is 16 amino acids. The CDR3 protein is CASSYETGGNTGELFF. The CDR3 coding sequence is TGCGCCAGCAGCTATGAGACAGGGGGAAACACCGGGGAGCTGTTTTTT.

This clone showed up just a few times. V usage is TRBV20-1 and J usage is TRBJ2-1; TRBD2 matches at 10 bases. The CDR3 has 15 residues. The germline CDR1 and CDR2 sequences are DFQATT and SNEGSKA (reference sequence). With V trimmed by 3 bases and J by 7 bases, 9 bases remained unmatched. The CDR3 loop reads CSASFLAGAYNEQFF. CDR3 nucleotide sequence: TGCAGTGCTAGTTTCCTAGCGGGGGCTTATAATGAGCAGTTCTTC.

This clone has a handful of counts. The chain recombines TRBV11-1 with TRBJ2-1; TRBD1 matches at 8 bases. J gave up 3 bases and V 5 bases, and 3 bases lay outside the gene matches. The CDR3 consists of 14 residues. The germline V gene encodes CDR1 SGHAT and CDR2 FQDESV (reference sequence). CDR3 loop: CASSRTGNYNEQFF. CDR3 nucleotide sequence: TGTGCCAGCAGCCGGACAGGGAACTACAATGAGCAGTTCTTC.

The chain uses TRBV9 and TRBJ2-1; D is uncertain. Trimming took off 0 bases at V and 10 bases at J, with 11 bases between the two ends. Germline CDR1 and CDR2: SGDLS and YYNGEE. CDR3 length: 13 residues. The CDR3 DNA is TGTGCCAGCAGCGTAGGCTTAGCCGGCGAGCAGTTCTTC. This translates into CASSVGLAGEQFF.

Only one count was recorded for this clone. The CDR3 protein is CASSLGGRINTEAFF. The CDR3 DNA follows: TGTGCCAGCAGCTTGGGAGGGAGGATTAACACTGAAGCTTTCTTT. This rearrangement joins TRBV5-4 to TRBJ1-1; D remains unclear. CDR1 and CDR2 (germline): SGHNT, YYREEE (reference sequence). The CDR3 loop spans 15 amino acids. Trimming pared 0 bases from V and 2 bases from J, leaving 11 bases between.

About this clone itself: Other DNA sequences within the sample encode an identical CDR3. V and J are TRBV3-1 (or the pseudogene TRBV3-2) and TRBJ1-4; 7 bases match TRBD1. The ends lost 6 bases at V and 5 bases at J; junction bases unmatched: 0. The V gene's germline CDR1 is LGHDT and CDR2 YNNKEL (reference sequence). The CDR3 runs 12 residues. CDR3 region: CASRQGNEKLFF. The CDR3 nucleotides are TGTGCCAGCAGACAGGGGAATGAAAAACTGTTTTTT.

The table lists this clone with a count of one. J is TRBJ1-5 and V is TRBV2, with TRBD1 identical over 8 bases. Germline CDR1 SNHLY, CDR2 FYNNEI. The V gene end was trimmed by 5 bases and the J gene end by 3 bases; junction bases not matched to a gene: 6. This CDR3 has 15 residues. The CDR3 spells CASSRDRLTNQPQHF. DNA for the CDR3: TGTGCCAGCAGTCGGGACAGGTTAACCAATCAGCCCCAGCATTTT.

The chain links TRBV6-5 to TRBJ1-2; 10 nucleotides align to TRBD1. Unmatched junction bases numbered 6, after V lost 0 bases and J lost 8 bases. Germline V gene data show CDR1 as MNHEY and CDR2 as SVGAGI. CDR3 length: 15 residues. This chain's CDR3 is CASSYSRQGARGYTF. CDR3 bases: TGTGCCAGCAGTTACTCGAGACAGGGGGCGCGGGGCTACACCTTC.

The chain joins TRBV11-3 to TRBJ2-3; tentative D call: TRBD1 (6 bases). V gave up 5 bases and J gave up 1 base, with 7 bases separating them. The CDR3 is 13 residues long. Germline V CDR1 and CDR2: SGHNT, YENEEA. The CDR3 reads CASSHRGTDTQYF. CDR3 nucleotides: TGTGCCAGCAGCCACAGGGGCACAGATACGCAGTATTTT.

The chain joins TRBV24-1 to TRBJ2-3, with 7 bases fitting TRBD1. V was pared by 2 bases and J by 3 bases, with 4 bases of the junction left unmatched. CDR1 KGHDR and CDR2 SFDVKD come from the germline V gene. This CDR3 spans 15 amino acids. CDR3: CATSDSYRGTDTQYF. The CDR3 region has the DNA TGTGCCACCAGTGATTCCTACAGGGGTACAGATACGCAGTATTTT.

This clone was picked up one time. The CDR3 DNA sequence: TGCGCCAGCATAGCGGGGGCCGGGGGCGGGACCACAGATACGCAGTATTTT. Translation gives CASIAGAGGGTTDTQYF. The genes are TRBV5-1 and TRBJ2-3; 9 bases map to TRBD2. Germline CDR1 is SGHRS and CDR2 is YFSETQ. The CDR3 extends over 17 amino acids. The V segment lost 6 bases and the J segment 2 bases; nucleotides outside the gene matches: 13. The complete variable domain, with remaining parts taken from reference TRBV5-1 and TRBJ2-3, reads KAGVTQTPRYLIKTRGQQVTLSCSPISGHRSVSWYQQTPGQGLQFLFEYFSETQRNKGNFPGRFSGRQFSNSRSEMNVSTLELGDSALYLCASIAGAGGGTTDTQYFGPGTRLTVL.

The chain joins TRBV4-2 to TRBJ2-3; 8 nucleotides agree with TRBD1. With V trimmed by 4 bases and J by 4 bases, 7 bases remained unmatched. CDR1 and CDR2 from the germline V gene are LGHNA and YNFKEQ. The CDR3 has 15 residues. In nucleotides, the CDR3 is TGTGCCAGCAGCCTTACGACAGGGGACTCAGATACGCAGTATTTT. Protein: CASSLTTGDSDTQYF.

The gene calls are TRBV18 and TRBJ1-2; weak D call: TRBD1 (6 bases). Trimming shortened V by 3 bases and J by 6 bases, and 20 bases separated the two germline ends. The CDR3 has 16 residues. Per germline, CDR1 KGHSH and CDR2 LQKENI. The DNA for the CDR3 is TGTGCCAGCTCACCGTCGGACAGTGGCTTCGGCAATGGCTACACCTTC. Its translation: CASSPSDSGFGNGYTF.

This clone is a singleton in its sample. The rearrangement links TRBV11-3 to TRBJ1-5; D is unresolved. Trimming left V 1 base short and J 4 bases short, with 5 bases between. This CDR3 contains 13 residues. Per the germline V gene, CDR1 is SGHNT and CDR2 is YENEEA. The CDR3 coding sequence is TGTGCCAGCAGCTTAGGGAGGAATCAGCCCCAGCATTTT. Its translation: CASSLGRNQPQHF.

This clone was seen many times. The chain joins TRBV6-1 to TRBJ1-6, with a tentative D call TRBD1 (6 bases). CDR3 length equals 17 residues. Germline V gene sequence: CDR1 MNHNS, CDR2 SASEGT. The V end was cut by 3 bases, the J end by 7 bases, with 19 bases between. In DNA form, the CDR3 reads TGTGCCAGCAGTGAGATCAGGGGCGGGGGTAGCAATTCACCCCTCCACTTT. The encoded protein is CASSEIRGGGSNSPLHF.